Given below is one TCR beta chain in context. Sequenced by immunoSEQ multiplex PCR; TCRdb stores in-frame clones only, minus some. This sample has 410,000 or so clones, with around 86% found just once. This entry is derived from a study of blood T cell repertoires in COVID-19. Study-wide context: Material from acute and convalescent COVID-19 was sourced from the United States, Italy and Spain.

The CDR3 length is 15 residues. CDR1 is MGHRA, CDR2 YSYEKL, per germline. Trimming took 4 bases from V and 4 from J; bases not matched to a gene: 5. This TCR came from a woman aged 25-40 years with active or convalescent COVID-19. The sample was peripheral blood. The rearrangement links TRBV4-1 to TRBJ2-2; 8 positions agree with TRBD1. The CDR3 sequence is CASSRQGASTGELFF. The DNA of the CDR3 is TGCGCCAGCAGCCGTCAGGGGGCCAGCACCGGGGAGCTGTTTTTT.